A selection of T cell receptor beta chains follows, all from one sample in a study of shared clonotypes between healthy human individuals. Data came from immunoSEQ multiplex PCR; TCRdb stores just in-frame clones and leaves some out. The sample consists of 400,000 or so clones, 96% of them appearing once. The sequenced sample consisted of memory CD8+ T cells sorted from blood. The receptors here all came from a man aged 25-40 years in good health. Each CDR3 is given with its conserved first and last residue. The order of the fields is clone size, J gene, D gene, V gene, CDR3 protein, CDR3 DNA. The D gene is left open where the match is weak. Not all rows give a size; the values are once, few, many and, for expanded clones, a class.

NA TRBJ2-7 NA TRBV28 CASSLYVDQTLRVRVYEQYF TGTGCCAGCAGTCTATACGTAGATCAAACTCTGCGCGTTCGGGTCTACGAGCAGTACTTC
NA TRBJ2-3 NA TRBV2 CASSRGASTDTQYF TGTGCCAGCAGCAGGGGTGCTAGCACAGATACGCAGTATTTT
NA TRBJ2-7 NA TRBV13 CASSQKGQTYEQYF TGTGCCAGCAGCCAAAAGGGACAAACCTACGAGCAGTACTTC
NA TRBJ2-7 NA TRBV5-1 CASSLAGGPYEQYF TGCGCCAGCAGCTTGGCCGGGGGACCCTACGAGCAGTACTTC
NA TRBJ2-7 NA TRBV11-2 CASSRASEQYF TGTGCCAGCAGCCGAGCGAGCGAGCAGTACTTC
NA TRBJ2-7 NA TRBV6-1 CASGLYEQYF TGTGCCAGCGGACTCTACGAGCAGTACTTC
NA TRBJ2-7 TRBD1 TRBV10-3 CAISELGGTGAYEQYF TGTGCCATCAGTGAGTTGGGGGGGACAGGGGCCTACGAGCAGTACTTC
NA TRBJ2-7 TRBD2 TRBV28 CASSWGLAGSYEQYF TGTGCCAGCAGTTGGGGGTTAGCGGGCTCCTACGAGCAGTACTTC
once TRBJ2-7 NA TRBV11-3 CASSTQTDGPYEQYF TGTGCCAGCAGCACCCAAACCGACGGTCCCTACGAGCAGTACTTC
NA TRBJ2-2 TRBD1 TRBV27 CASSWDRRTGELFF TGTGCCAGCAGCTGGGACAGAAGAACCGGGGAGCTGTTTTTT
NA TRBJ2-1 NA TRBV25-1 CASSELGKVENEQFF TGTGCCAGCAGTGAACTCGGGAAGGTGGAAAATGAGCAGTTCTTC
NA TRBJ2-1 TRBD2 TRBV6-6 CASETSGTYNEQFF TGTGCCAGCGAGACTAGCGGGACATACAATGAGCAGTTCTTC
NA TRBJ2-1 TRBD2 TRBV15 CATSRGTSGSNEQFF TGTGCCACCAGCAGAGGGACTAGCGGGAGCAATGAGCAGTTCTTC
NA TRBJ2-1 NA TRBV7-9 CASSGANVNEQFF TGTGCCAGCAGCGGGGCCAATGTCAATGAGCAGTTCTTC
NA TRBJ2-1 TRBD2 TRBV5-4 CASSFRTSGSSYNEQFF TGTGCCAGCAGCTTCAGGACTAGCGGGAGTTCCTACAATGAGCAGTTCTTC
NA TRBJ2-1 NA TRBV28 CASSLLRPSSYNEQFF TGTGCCAGCAGTTTATTACGACCGAGCTCCTACAATGAGCAGTTCTTC
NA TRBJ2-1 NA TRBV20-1 CSARVLNEQFF TGCAGTGCTAGAGTCCTGAATGAGCAGTTCTTC
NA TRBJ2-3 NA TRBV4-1 CASSQEKGAGLTDTQYF TGCGCCAGCAGCCAAGAAAAAGGGGCGGGTCTCACAGATACGCAGTATTTT
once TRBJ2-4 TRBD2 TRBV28 CASTPSGRGLGNIQYF TGTGCCAGCACGCCTAGCGGGAGAGGTCTGGGGAACATTCAGTACTTC
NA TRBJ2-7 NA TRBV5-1 CASSLVGGPYEQYF TGCGCCAGCAGCTTGGTCGGGGGCCCCTACGAGCAGTACTTC
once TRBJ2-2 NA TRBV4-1 CASSREGSLIEELFF TGCGCCAGCAGCCGCGAAGGATCCCTGATCGAGGAGCTGTTTTTT
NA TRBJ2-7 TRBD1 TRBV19 CASSPRRPGQDEQYF TGTGCCAGTAGTCCCCGACGGCCGGGACAGGACGAGCAGTACTTC
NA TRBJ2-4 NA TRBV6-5 CASSYSWRGKNIQYF TGTGCCAGCAGTTACTCCTGGCGGGGAAAAAACATTCAGTACTTC
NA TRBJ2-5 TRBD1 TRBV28 CASSLDRGLQETQYF TGTGCCAGCAGCCTTGACAGGGGCCTCCAAGAGACCCAGTACTTC
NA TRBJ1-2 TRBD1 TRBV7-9 CASSKGQWENGYTF TGTGCCAGCAGCAAGGGACAGTGGGAAAATGGCTACACCTTC
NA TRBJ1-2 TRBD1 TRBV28 CASSFPTGNYGYTF TGTGCCAGCAGTTTCCCGACAGGGAACTATGGCTACACCTTC
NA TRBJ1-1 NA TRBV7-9 CASRNRAQAFF TGTGCCAGCAGAAACAGGGCACAGGCTTTCTTT
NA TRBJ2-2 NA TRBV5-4 CASSFSGVELFF TGTGCCAGCAGCTTTTCGGGGGTGGAGCTGTTTTTT
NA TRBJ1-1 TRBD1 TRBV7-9 CASSLGQGLNTEAFF TGTGCCAGCAGCCTTGGACAGGGCCTGAACACTGAAGCTTTCTTT
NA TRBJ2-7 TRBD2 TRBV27 CASSFVASGRYEQYF TGTGCCAGCAGTTTTGTGGCTAGCGGGAGATACGAGCAGTACTTC
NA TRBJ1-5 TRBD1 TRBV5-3 CARSLGLRDREIYSNQPQHF TGTGCCAGAAGCTTGGGGCTTCGGGACAGGGAAATCTATAGCAATCAGCCCCAGCATTTT
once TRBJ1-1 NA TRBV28 CASNLEGRPEAFF TGTGCCAGCAACCTCGAGGGGCGACCTGAAGCTTTCTTT
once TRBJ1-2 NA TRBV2 CASSDWWEGYTF TGTGCCAGCAGTGATTGGTGGGAGGGCTACACCTTC
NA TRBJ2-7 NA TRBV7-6 CASSLAEGSYEQYF TGTGCCAGCAGCTTAGCGGAGGGGTCCTACGAGCAGTACTTC
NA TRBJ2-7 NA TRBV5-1 CASSLDYYEQYF TGCGCCAGCAGCTTGGACTACTACGAGCAGTACTTC
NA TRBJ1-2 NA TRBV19 CASSQGGLLTNYGYTF TGTGCCAGTAGCCAGGGCGGCCTCCTCACTAACTATGGCTACACCTTC
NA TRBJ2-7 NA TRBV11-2 CASRPTSTYEQYF TGTGCCAGCAGGCCTACTAGTACCTACGAGCAGTACTTC
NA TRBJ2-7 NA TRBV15 CATSVGGASYEQYF TGTGCCACCAGCGTAGGAGGGGCCTCCTACGAGCAGTACTTC
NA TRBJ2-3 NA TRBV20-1 CSATAGDTQYF TGCAGTGCTACCGCGGGAGATACGCAGTATTTT
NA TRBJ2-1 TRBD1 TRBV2 CASSRQGVGSGSYNEQFF TGTGCCAGCAGCCGACAGGGGGTAGGTTCGGGGTCCTACAATGAGCAGTTCTTC
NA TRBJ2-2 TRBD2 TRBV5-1 CASSLRVTSGNTGELFF TGCGCCAGCAGCTTGAGGGTGACTAGCGGGAACACCGGGGAGCTGTTTTTT
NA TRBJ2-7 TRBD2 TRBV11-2 CASSQGTSGSLVEQYF TGTGCCAGCAGCCAGGGGACTAGCGGGAGTCTGGTCGAGCAGTACTTC
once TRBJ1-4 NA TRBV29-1 CSVRTTTFGTNEKLFF TGCAGCGTTAGGACAACTACGTTTGGGACTAATGAAAAACTGTTTTTT
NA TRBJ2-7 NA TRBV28 CASSPPRGSSYEQYF TGTGCCAGCAGTCCCCCCCGGGGGAGCTCCTACGAGCAGTACTTC
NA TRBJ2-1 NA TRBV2 CASSEIREDNEQFF TGTGCCAGCAGTGAGATCAGGGAGGACAATGAGCAGTTCTTC
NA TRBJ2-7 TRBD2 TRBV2 CASSARTSGTYEQYF TGTGCCAGCAGCGCCCGGACTAGCGGGACGTACGAGCAGTACTTC
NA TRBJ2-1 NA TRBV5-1 CASKDSSYNEQFF TGCGCCAGCAAGGACAGCTCCTACAATGAGCAGTTCTTC
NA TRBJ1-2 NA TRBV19 CASSTGPRINYGYTF TGTGCCAGTAGTACCGGGCCCCGAATAAACTATGGCTACACCTTC
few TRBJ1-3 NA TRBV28 CASSLGAGNTIYF TGTGCCAGCAGTTTAGGGGCTGGAAACACCATATATTTT
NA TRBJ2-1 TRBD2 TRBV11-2 CASRKKAGAGGNEQFF TGTGCCAGCAGAAAAAAGGCAGGGGCGGGGGGCAATGAGCAGTTCTTC
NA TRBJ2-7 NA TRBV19 CASSTYEQYF TGTGCCAGTAGTACATACGAGCAGTACTTC
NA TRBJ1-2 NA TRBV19 CASSRTALYGYTF TGTGCCAGTAGCAGGACGGCCCTTTATGGCTACACCTTC
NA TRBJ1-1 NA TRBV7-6 CASSLALGNTEAFF TGTGCCAGCAGCTTAGCGTTGGGGAACACTGAAGCTTTCTTT
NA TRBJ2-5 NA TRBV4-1 CASSQVMGAALQETQYF TGCGCCAGCAGCCAAGTGATGGGAGCGGCACTCCAAGAGACCCAGTACTTC
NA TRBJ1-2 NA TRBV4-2 CASSQSADDRYGYTF TGTGCCAGCAGCCAATCGGCCGATGACCGCTATGGCTACACCTTC
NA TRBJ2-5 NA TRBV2 CASRGGPGRRQETQYF TGTGCCAGCAGAGGTGGGCCAGGGAGAAGACAAGAGACCCAGTACTTC
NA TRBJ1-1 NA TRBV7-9 CASSLAQGWNTEAFF TGTGCCAGCAGCTTAGCACAGGGTTGGAACACTGAAGCTTTCTTT
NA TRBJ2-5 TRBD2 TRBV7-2 CASSGSGSAFGTQYF TGTGCCAGCAGCGGTAGCGGGAGTGCGTTTGGGACCCAGTACTTC